The sequence of this T cell receptor (beta chain) was determined in a study of regulatory T cells in long-lasting Graves disease. With iRepertoire HTBI primers and Arm-PCR of CDR3 regions, TCR beta libraries were built. TCRdb fed the multiplex PCR reads into MiXCR, producing one record per CDR3 protein. The sample holds 510,000 or so distinct CDR3 sequences; approximately 12% are singletons and the top ten take 8.9%. Time point of the sample: newly diagnosed GD, antithyroid drugs for less than 3 months. RNA isolated from PBMCs was used to make the TCR library. The CDR3 spans 14 residues. V was shortened by 4 bases and J by 4 bases, with 13 bases between the two germline ends. This clonotype was counted many times. The sample was also linked to a second study, of T cells in Graves' hyperthyroidism and ophthalmopathy.

This clonotype was obtained from a young woman with Graves disease. The chain is built from TRBV12-3 or TRBV12-4 and TRBJ2-5; D may correspond to TRBD1 or TRBD2 (5 bases each). The material sequenced was peripheral blood mononuclear cells (PBMCs), taken at new diagnosis, from a patient treated with antithyroid drugs. The DNA for the CDR3 is TGTGCCAGCAGTTCGAGGGGCCGATTAGAGACCCAGTACTTC. This sequence encodes CASSSRGRLETQYF.